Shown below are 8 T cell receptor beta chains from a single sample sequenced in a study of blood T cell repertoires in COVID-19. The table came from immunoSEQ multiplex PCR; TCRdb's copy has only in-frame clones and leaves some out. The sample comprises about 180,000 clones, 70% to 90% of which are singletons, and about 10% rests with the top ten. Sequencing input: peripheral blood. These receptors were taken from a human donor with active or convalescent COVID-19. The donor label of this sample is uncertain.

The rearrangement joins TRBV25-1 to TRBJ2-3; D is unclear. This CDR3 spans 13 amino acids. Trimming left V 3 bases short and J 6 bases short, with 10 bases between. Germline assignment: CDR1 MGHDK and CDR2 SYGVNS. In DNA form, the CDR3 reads TGTGCCAGCAGTGAGAACAGCCTCGATACGCAGTATTTT. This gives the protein CASSENSLDTQYF.

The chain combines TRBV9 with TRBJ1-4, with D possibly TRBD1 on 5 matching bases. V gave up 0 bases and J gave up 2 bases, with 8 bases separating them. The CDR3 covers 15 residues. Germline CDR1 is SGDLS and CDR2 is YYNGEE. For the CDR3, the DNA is TGTGCCAGCAGCGTAGAAGGGGCGACTAATGAAAAACTGTTTTTT. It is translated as CASSVEGATNEKLFF. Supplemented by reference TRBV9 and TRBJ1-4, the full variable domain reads DSGVTQTPKHLITATGQRVTLRCSPRSGDLSVYWYQQSLDQGLQFLIQYYNGEERAKGNILERFSAQQFPDLHSELNLSSLELGDSALYFCASSVEGATNEKLFFGSGTQLSVL.

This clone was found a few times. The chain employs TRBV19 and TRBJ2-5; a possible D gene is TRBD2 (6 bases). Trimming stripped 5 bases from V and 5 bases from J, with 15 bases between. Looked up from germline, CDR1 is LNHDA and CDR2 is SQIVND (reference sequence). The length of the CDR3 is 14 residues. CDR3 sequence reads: CASSSATSFETQYF. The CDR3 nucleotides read TGTGCCAGTAGTTCGGCTACTAGCTTCGAGACCCAGTACTTC. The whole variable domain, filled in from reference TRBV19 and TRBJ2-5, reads DGGITQSPKYLFRKEGQNVTLSCEQNLNHDAMYWYRQDPGQGLRLIYYSQIVNDFQKGDIAEGYSVSREKKESFPLTVTSAQKNPTAFYLCASSSATSFETQYFGPGTRLLVL.

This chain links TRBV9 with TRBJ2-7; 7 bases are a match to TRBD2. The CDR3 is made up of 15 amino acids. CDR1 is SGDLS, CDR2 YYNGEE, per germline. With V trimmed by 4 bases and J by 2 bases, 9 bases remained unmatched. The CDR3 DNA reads TGTGCCAGCAGCTCCGATCCTAGCGGCCCCTACGAGCAGTACTTC. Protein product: CASSSDPSGPYEQYF. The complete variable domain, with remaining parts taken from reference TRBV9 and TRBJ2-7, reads DSGVTQTPKHLITATGQRVTLRCSPRSGDLSVYWYQQSLDQGLQFLIQYYNGEERAKGNILERFSAQQFPDLHSELNLSSLELGDSALYFCASSSDPSGPYEQYFGPGTRLTVT.

As DNA, the CDR3 is TGTGCCACCAGCCCAGCGGGAGGAGGGAGCGGGGAGCTGTTTTTT. It specifies CATSPAGGGSGELFF. V gene TRBV15 combines with J gene TRBJ2-2; TRBD2 matches 9 bases. The V gene's germline CDR1 is LNHNV and CDR2 YYDKDF (reference sequence). Trimming removed 5 bases from V and 7 bases from J; junction bases left unmatched: 8. This CDR3 has 15 amino acids.

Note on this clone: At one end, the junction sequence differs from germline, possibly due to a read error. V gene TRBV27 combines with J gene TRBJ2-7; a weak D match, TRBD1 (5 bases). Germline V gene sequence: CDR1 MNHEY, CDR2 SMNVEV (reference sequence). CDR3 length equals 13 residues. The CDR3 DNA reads TGTGCCAGCAGTTTAGCGACAGCCCTTGTAACGCACTTC. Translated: CASSLATALVTHF.

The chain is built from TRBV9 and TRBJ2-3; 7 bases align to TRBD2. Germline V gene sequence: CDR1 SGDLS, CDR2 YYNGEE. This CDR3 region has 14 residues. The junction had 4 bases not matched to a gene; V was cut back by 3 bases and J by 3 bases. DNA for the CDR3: TGTGCCAGCAGCGGCGGGGGAACTACAGATACGCAGTATTTT. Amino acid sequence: CASSGGGTTDTQYF.

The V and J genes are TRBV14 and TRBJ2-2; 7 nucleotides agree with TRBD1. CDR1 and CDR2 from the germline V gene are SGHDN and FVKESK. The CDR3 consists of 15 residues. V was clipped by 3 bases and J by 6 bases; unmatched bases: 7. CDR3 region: CASSQTRQGPGELFF. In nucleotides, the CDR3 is TGTGCCAGCAGCCAGACAAGACAGGGCCCCGGGGAGCTGTTTTTT.